This entry lists 19 T cell receptor beta chains sequenced from one sample in a study of a mutant IDH1 vaccine in newly diagnosed glioma. Documented time point: week 35, safety follow-up. Doses of 300 ug of mutant IDH1 20-mer peptide were given with topical imiquimod. No cognate antigen is known for these TCRs. This table comes from immunoSEQ multiplex PCR, and its TCRdb copy is limited to in-frame clones, with some not included. The table lists under 40,000 clones, about 80% of them singletons, with approximately 2.9% in the top ten. This material consisted of PBMCs, taken from a glioma patient whose treatment included an IDH1 peptide vaccine. The receptors were sampled from a middle-aged man with glioma. Some clones in this sample may be carry-over from other donors' samples.

The rearrangement uses TRBV14 and TRBJ1-6; D unresolved. CDR3 length equals 13 residues. The V gene's germline CDR1 is SGHDN and CDR2 FVKESK. V was cut by 4 bases and J by 7 bases, with 8 bases left in between. CDR3 loop: CASSRSENSPLHF. The CDR3 nucleotides read TGTGCCAGCAGCCGAAGCGAGAATTCACCCCTCCACTTT.

The CDR3 bases are TGTGCCAGCAATTGGGGGGCATCCAGCTATGGCTACACCTTC. Translating gives CASNWGASSYGYTF. This chain connects TRBV2 to TRBJ1-2; perhaps TRBD1 as D (6 bases). Germline CDR1 and CDR2: SNHLY and FYNNEI. V gave up 7 bases and J gave up 4 bases, with 16 bases separating them. The length of the CDR3 is 14 residues.

This clone was seen only a few times. V and J are TRBV2 and TRBJ1-2; no definite D call. Germline CDR1 reads SNHLY; CDR2 reads FYNNEI. The CDR3 loop spans 13 amino acids. Deletions cut 7 bases from V and 4 bases from J, with 13 bases between. The CDR3 DNA follows: TGTGCCAGCAAGTTAATCCTGGCCTATGGCTACACCTTC. Translated: CASKLILAYGYTF.

The chain recombines TRBV28 with TRBJ2-1, with 7 bases identical to TRBD1. J lost 5 bases, V lost 6 bases, and 7 bases had no gene match. The CDR3 extends over 14 amino acids. In germline, CDR1 is MDHEN, CDR2 SYDVKM. The CDR3 nucleotides read TGTGCCAGCAGGGCCGGGACAGTGGACAATGAGCAGTTCTTC. This sequence encodes CASRAGTVDNEQFF.

The gene calls are TRBV7-2 and TRBJ1-4; D is possibly TRBD1 (6 bases). V shed 5 bases and J shed 4 bases, with 17 bases lying between them. The CDR3 totals 16 residues. Germline V lookup: CDR1 SGHTA, CDR2 FQGNSA. As DNA, the CDR3 is TGTGCCAGCAGCCCACACCAACAGGGAATTAATGAAAAACTGTTTTTT. Encoded protein: CASSPHQQGINEKLFF.

The chain links TRBV5-4 to TRBJ2-5; TRBD2 matches at 7 bases. The CDR3 is 15 amino acids. Germline lookup yields CDR1 SGHNT and CDR2 YYREEE (reference sequence). After removal of 4 bases from V and 5 bases from J, the junction contained 11 bases not matched to a gene. Here the CDR3 DNA reads TGTGCCAGCAGCCCCGGACTAGTAGGGTTGGAGACCCAGTACTTC. Translation gives CASSPGLVGLETQYF.

V gene TRBV27 combines with J gene TRBJ2-1, with 8 bases lining up with TRBD2. V was pared by 5 bases and J by 8 bases, with 2 bases of the junction left unmatched. The germline V gene encodes CDR1 MNHEY and CDR2 SMNVEV (reference sequence). This CDR3 has 12 amino acids. In nucleotides, the CDR3 is TGTGCCAGCAGTGCCGGGGGGGATGAGCAGTTCTTC. Protein product: CASSAGGDEQFF.

This chain links TRBV5-4 with TRBJ1-2, with unresolved D. Germline assignment: CDR1 SGHNT and CDR2 YYREEE (reference sequence). Between the trimmed V and J ends, which lost 2 bases and 4 bases, there was a span of 6 bases. This CDR3 has 12 residues. The CDR3 sequence: CASSFNPYGYTF. The DNA for the CDR3 is TGTGCCAGCAGCTTTAATCCCTATGGCTACACCTTC.

This clone has a single count. This sequence joins TRBV10-3 and TRBJ2-7; 8 nucleotides agree with TRBD1. This CDR3 region has 14 residues. Germline V CDR1 and CDR2: ENHRY, SYGVKD. The ends lost 3 bases at V and 5 bases at J; junction bases unmatched: 6. The CDR3 protein is CAISEGRGLDEQYF. Here the CDR3 DNA reads TGTGCCATCAGTGAAGGCAGGGGGCTGGACGAGCAGTACTTC.

This clone has more than one count but fewer than ten. DNA of the CDR3: TGCGCCAGCAGCCAAGAGGCTGGGCCATCGACCGGGGAGCTGTTTTTT. Protein: CASSQEAGPSTGELFF. This chain joins TRBV4-3 and TRBJ2-2, with D hard to call. In germline, CDR1 is LGHNA, CDR2 YSLEER. The CDR3 loop spans 16 amino acids. V was trimmed by 0 bases and J by 5 bases, leaving 13 bases between them.

In its sample, this clone was seen once. V and J are TRBV28 and TRBJ2-5, with TRBD1 matching 7 bases. The CDR3 totals 16 residues. Germline loops: CDR1 MDHEN, CDR2 SYDVKM. The junction had 14 bases not matched to a gene; V was cut back by 5 bases and J by 5 bases. The CDR3 coding sequence is TGTGCCAGCAGTGCTCCGACAGGGAGCGGTCGGGAGACCCAGTACTTC. Protein: CASSAPTGSGRETQYF.

This clone was seen a handful of times. The chain links TRBV5-1 to TRBJ2-3, with D perhaps TRBD2 (6 bases). The CDR3 consists of 14 residues. V lost 1 base and J 3 bases, leaving 9 bases between the germline ends. Germline CDR1 is SGHRS and CDR2 is YFSETQ. In nucleotides, the CDR3 is TGCGCCAGCAGCTTGACTAGCAGGACAGATACGCAGTATTTT. This translates into CASSLTSRTDTQYF.

The J gene is TRBJ2-1, the V gene TRBV19, with 14 bases fitting TRBD2. Germline V gene sequence: CDR1 LNHDA, CDR2 SQIVND (reference sequence). There are 13 residues in the CDR3. With V trimmed by 7 bases and J by 9 bases, 2 bases remained unmatched. CDR3 amino acids: CASKTSGGGEQFF. Written as DNA, the CDR3 is TGTGCCAGTAAGACTAGCGGGGGGGGTGAGCAGTTCTTC.

The gene calls are TRBV5-1 and TRBJ1-1; TRBD1 aligns across 8 bases. The CDR3 length is 15 residues. V gave up 4 bases and J gave up 1 base; unmatched junction bases: 6. Germline V gene lookup returns CDR1 SGHRS and CDR2 YFSETQ. For the CDR3, the DNA is TGCGCCAGCAGCCCGACAGGGGATTGGAACACTGAAGCTTTCTTT. Amino acid sequence: CASSPTGDWNTEAFF.

The chain combines TRBV7-8 with TRBJ1-1, with D perhaps matching TRBD1 (6 bases). This CDR3 has 14 amino acids. Germline CDR1 reads SGHVS; CDR2 reads FQNEAQ. The V end was cut by 3 bases, the J end by 4 bases, with 12 bases between. This chain's CDR3 is CASSLGQWVTEAFF. CDR3 bases: TGTGCCAGCAGCTTGGGACAATGGGTCACTGAAGCTTTCTTT.

This chain's CDR3 is CSVEADTDTQYF. The CDR3 nucleotides read TGCAGCGTTGAGGCCGACACAGATACGCAGTATTTT. This chain joins TRBV29-1 and TRBJ2-3; unclear D gene. The CDR3 covers 12 residues. Looked up from germline, CDR1 is SQVTM and CDR2 is ANQGSEA. V lost 3 bases to trimming and J lost 2 bases, with 6 bases between them.

This chain links TRBV2 with TRBJ2-1; D not certain. The CDR3 runs to 12 residues. CDR1 and CDR2 from the germline V gene are SNHLY and FYNNEI. Trimming pared 8 bases from V and 8 bases from J, leaving 13 bases between. CDR3 residues: CASLGPSDEQFF. DNA of the CDR3: TGTGCCAGCCTGGGCCCCAGCGATGAGCAGTTCTTC. The full variable domain, its missing parts supplied by reference TRBV2 and TRBJ2-1, is EPEVTQTPSHQVTQMGQEVILRCVPISNHLYFYWYRQILGQKVEFLVSFYNNEISEKSEIFDDQFSVERPDGSNFTLKIRSTKLEDSAMYFCASLGPSDEQFFGPGTRLTVL.

V usage is TRBV6-1 and J usage is TRBJ1-5; D unclear. This CDR3 is built from 15 residues. Germline V gene data show CDR1 as MNHNS and CDR2 as SASEGT. With 2 bases removed from V and 9 bases from J, the gap between germline ends came to 17 bases. CDR3 DNA sequence: TGTGCCAGCAGTGAACCCAAAGGAGATTCGTGGCCCCAGCATTTT. It specifies CASSEPKGDSWPQHF.

The chain recombines TRBV18 with TRBJ1-6; D is undetermined. Germline lookup yields CDR1 KGHSH and CDR2 LQKENI. Trimming stripped 3 bases from V and 9 bases from J, with 15 bases between. CDR3 size: 15 residues. The CDR3 reads CASSPVSGRSSPLHF. CDR3 sequence (DNA): TGTGCCAGCTCACCGGTATCCGGACGAAGTTCACCCCTCCACTTT.